These 2 T cell receptor beta chains were sequenced from one sample in a study of OX40 agonist ivuxolimab in advanced cancers. TCRdb's copy holds only in-frame clones and misses some; the assay was immunoSEQ multiplex PCR. Of about 64,000 clones in the sample, roughly 80% were seen once. The specimen comprised CD4+ or CD8+ T cells sorted from blood, sampled in a trial of the OX40 agonist ivuxolimab. Every receptor here comes from an adult with an advanced solid tumor such as melanoma, head and neck, liver or kidney cancer.

The chain carries TRBV7-8 and TRBJ2-5, with 8 positions matching TRBD1. V trimming: 4 bases; J trimming: 4 bases; junction bases outside the gene matches: 5. The CDR3 covers 14 residues. From germline, CDR1 is SGHVS and CDR2 FQNEAQ. CDR3 nucleotides: TGTGCCAGCAGCTCCGGGACAGGTTTAGAGACCCAGTACTTC. Its protein product is CASSSGTGLETQYF.

The chain has TRBV5-1 and TRBJ2-3, with D perhaps matching TRBD2 (6 bases). The CDR3 covers 14 residues. V was cut by 3 bases and J by 5 bases, with 13 bases left in between. Germline assignment: CDR1 SGHRS and CDR2 YFSETQ. DNA for the CDR3: TGCGCCAGCAGCTCGGGAGCCGAGGGAGATACGCAGTATTTT. Translating it yields CASSSGAEGDTQYF.